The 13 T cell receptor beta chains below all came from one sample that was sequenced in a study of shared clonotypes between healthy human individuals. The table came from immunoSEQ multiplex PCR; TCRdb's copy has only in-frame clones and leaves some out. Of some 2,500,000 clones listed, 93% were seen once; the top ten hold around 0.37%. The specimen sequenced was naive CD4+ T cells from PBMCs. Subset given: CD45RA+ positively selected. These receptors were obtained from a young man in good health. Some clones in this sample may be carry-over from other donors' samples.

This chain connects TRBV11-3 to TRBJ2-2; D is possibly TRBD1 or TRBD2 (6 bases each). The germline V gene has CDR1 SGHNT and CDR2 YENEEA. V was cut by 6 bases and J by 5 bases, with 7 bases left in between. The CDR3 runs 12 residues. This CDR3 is CASRGGTGELFF. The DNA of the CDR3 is TGTGCCAGCAGAGGGGGGACCGGGGAGCTGTTTTTT.

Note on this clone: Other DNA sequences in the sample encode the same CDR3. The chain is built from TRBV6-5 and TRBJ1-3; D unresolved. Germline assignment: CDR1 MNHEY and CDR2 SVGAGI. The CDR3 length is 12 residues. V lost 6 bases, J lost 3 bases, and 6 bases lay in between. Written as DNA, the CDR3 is TGTGCCAGCAGGGACCGTGGAAACACCATATATTTT. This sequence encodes CASRDRGNTIYF.

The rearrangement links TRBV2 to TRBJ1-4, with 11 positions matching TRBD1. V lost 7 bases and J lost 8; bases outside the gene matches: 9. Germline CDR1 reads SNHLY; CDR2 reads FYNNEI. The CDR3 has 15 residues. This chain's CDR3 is CASTHRTGGGEKLFF. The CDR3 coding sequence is TGTGCCAGCACTCATCGGACAGGGGGCGGCGAAAAACTGTTTTTT. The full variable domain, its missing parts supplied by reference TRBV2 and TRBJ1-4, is EPEVTQTPSHQVTQMGQEVILRCVPISNHLYFYWYRQILGQKVEFLVSFYNNEISEKSEIFDDQFSVERPDGSNFTLKIRSTKLEDSAMYFCASTHRTGGGEKLFFGSGTQLSVL.

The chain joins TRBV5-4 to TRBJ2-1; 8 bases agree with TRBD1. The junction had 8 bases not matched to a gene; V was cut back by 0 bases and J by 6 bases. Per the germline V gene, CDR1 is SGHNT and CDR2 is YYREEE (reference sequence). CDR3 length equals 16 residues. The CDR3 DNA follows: TGTGCCAGCAGCTTGGGGGGACAGGCATCAGTCAATGAGCAGTTCTTC. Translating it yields CASSLGGQASVNEQFF.

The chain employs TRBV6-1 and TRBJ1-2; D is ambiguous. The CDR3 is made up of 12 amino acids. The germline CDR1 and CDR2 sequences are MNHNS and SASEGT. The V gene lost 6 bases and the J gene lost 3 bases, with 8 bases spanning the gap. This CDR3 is CASRKVDYGYTF. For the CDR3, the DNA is TGTGCCAGCAGAAAGGTGGACTATGGCTACACCTTC.

CDR3 protein: CASRDTSRWFF. The CDR3 DNA reads as TGTGCCAGCAGGGATACTAGCCGGTGGTTCTTC. J is TRBJ2-1 and V is TRBV2; TRBD2 might be the D (6 bases). Trimming cost V 6 bases and J 15 bases, with 15 bases left between them. CDR3 length: 11 amino acids. Germline CDR1 reads SNHLY; CDR2 reads FYNNEI.

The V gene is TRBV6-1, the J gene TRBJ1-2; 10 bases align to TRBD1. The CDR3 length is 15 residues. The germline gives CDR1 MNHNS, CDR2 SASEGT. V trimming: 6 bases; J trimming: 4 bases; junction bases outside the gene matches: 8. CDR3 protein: CASSGVWDRGYGYTF. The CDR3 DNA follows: TGTGCCAGCAGCGGGGTATGGGACAGGGGCTATGGCTACACCTTC.

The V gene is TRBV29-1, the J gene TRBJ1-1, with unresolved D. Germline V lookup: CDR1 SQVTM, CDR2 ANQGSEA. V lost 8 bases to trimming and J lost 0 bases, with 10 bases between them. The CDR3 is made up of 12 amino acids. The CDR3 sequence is CSTSGVNTEAFF. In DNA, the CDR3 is TGCAGCACCAGCGGGGTGAACACTGAAGCTTTCTTT.

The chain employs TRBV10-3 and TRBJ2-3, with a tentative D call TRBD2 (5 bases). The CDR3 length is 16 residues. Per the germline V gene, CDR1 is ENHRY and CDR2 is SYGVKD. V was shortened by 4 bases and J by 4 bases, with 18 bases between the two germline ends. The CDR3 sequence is CAISGASTGVPDTQYF. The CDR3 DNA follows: TGTGCCATCAGTGGGGCTAGCACCGGAGTACCAGATACGCAGTATTTT.

In DNA, the CDR3 is TGCGCCAGCAGCTTAGGTTTAGCGGGAGAGGTCAGGTTCTTC. Translation gives CASSLGLAGEVRFF. This rearrangement joins TRBV5-1 to TRBJ2-1, with 9 bases identical to TRBD2. The CDR3 loop spans 14 amino acids. Germline CDR1 is SGHRS and CDR2 is YFSETQ. V was pared by 2 bases and J by 15 bases, with 12 bases of the junction left unmatched.

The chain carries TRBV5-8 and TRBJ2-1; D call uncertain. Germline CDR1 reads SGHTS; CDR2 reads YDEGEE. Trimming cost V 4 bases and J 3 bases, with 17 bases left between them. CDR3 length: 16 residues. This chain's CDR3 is CASSHTRRTGYNEQFF. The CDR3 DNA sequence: TGTGCCAGCAGCCATACCCGAAGGACGGGCTACAATGAGCAGTTCTTC.

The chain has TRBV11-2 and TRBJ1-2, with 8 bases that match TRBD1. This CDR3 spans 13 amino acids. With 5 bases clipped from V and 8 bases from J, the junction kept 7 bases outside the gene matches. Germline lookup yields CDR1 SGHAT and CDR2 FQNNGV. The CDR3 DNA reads TGTGCCAGCAGCATACAGGGGGGTCGGGGCTACACCTTC. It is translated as CASSIQGGRGYTF.

CDR3 region: CASSQALAGTDSSYNEQFF. DNA of the CDR3: TGTGCCAGCAGCCAAGCCCTCGCCGGGACGGACAGCTCCTACAATGAGCAGTTCTTC. This sequence joins TRBV4-2 and TRBJ2-1, with D possibly TRBD1 on 6 matching bases. V was clipped by 1 base and J by 0 bases, with 19 bases between them. Germline lookup yields CDR1 LGHNA and CDR2 YNFKEQ. The length of the CDR3 is 19 residues.